This TCR beta chain was recorded in a study of siplizumab effects on memory and regulatory T cells. Study observations and caveats: Proof of suppressive function in proliferating Tregs from siplizumab cultures was not established. Unstimulated subsets captured only a minor fraction of alloreactive clones. Mappable alloreactive CD4+ clones were on average around 69% Treg-derived with siplizumab, less than 30% in controls.

The CDR3 totals 16 residues. The V end was cut by 0 bases, the J end by 7 bases, with 20 bases between. CDR1 SGHRS and CDR2 YFSETQ come from the germline V gene. Details on this clone: What it binds is not known.

The data were produced by immunoSEQ multiplex PCR, yet TCRdb's version contains in-frame clones alone and is incomplete. The sample has under 150,000 clones, 94% seen once. This TCR was recovered from a human donor in good health. The rearrangement uses TRBV5-1 and TRBJ2-7, with D maybe TRBD2 (5 bases). The material sequenced was non-Treg CD4+ T cells sorted from blood. Here the CDR3 reads CASSLASPASGGEQYF. Here the CDR3 DNA reads TGCGCCAGCAGCTTGGCAAGTCCAGCCTCCGGCGGGGAGCAGTACTTC.